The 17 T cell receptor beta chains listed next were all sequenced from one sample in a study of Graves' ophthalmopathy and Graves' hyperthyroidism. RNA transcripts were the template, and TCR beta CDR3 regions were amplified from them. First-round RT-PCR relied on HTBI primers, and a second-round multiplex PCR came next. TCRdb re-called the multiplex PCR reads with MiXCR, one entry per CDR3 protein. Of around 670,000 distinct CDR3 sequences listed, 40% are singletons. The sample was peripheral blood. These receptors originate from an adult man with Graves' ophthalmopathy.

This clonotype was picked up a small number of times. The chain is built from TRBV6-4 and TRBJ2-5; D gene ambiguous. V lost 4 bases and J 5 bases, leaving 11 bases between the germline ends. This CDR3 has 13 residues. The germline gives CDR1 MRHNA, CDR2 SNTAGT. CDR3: CASSVLGRETQYF. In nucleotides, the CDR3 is TGTGCCAGCAGTGTGTTGGGTCGGGAGACCCAGTACTTC.

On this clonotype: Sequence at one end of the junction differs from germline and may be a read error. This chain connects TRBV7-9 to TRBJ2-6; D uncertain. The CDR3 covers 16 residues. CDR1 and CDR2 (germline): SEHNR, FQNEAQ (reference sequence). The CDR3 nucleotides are TGCGCCAGCAGCTTGTCACCCTCGGCAGGGGCCAACGTCCTGACTTTC. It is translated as CASSLSPSAGANVLTF.

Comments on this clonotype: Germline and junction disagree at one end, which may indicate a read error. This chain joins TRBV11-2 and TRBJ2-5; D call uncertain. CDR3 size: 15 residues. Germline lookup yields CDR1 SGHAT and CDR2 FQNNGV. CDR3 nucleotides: TGCGCCAGCAGCCTCCTAGGACGCCCCCAAGAGACCCAGTACTTC. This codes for CASSLLGRPQETQYF.

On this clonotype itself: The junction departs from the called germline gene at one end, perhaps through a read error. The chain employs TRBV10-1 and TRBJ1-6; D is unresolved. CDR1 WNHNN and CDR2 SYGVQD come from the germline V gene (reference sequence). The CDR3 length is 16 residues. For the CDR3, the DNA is TGTGCCAGCAGTTACCGGTCCAGGAGGGTTAATTCACCCCTCCACTTT. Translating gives CASSYRSRRVNSPLHF.

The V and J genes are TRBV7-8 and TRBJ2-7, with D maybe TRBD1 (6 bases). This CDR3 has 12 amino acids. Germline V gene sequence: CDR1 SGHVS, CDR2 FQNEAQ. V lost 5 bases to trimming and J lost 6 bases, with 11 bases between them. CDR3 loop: CASSDEGVEQYF. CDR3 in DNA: TGTGCCAGCAGCGACGAGGGGGTCGAGCAGTACTTC.

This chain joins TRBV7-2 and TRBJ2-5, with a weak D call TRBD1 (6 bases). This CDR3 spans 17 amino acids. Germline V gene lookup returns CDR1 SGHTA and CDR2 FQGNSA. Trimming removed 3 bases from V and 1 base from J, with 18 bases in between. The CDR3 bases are TGTGCCAGCAGCTTGGAGTCAGGGCAGGGGATCCAAGAGACCCAGTACTTC. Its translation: CASSLESGQGIQETQYF.

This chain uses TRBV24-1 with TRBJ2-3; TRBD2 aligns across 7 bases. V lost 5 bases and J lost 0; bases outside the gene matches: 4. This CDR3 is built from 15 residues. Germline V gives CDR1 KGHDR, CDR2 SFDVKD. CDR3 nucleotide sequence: TGTGCCACCAGTGGCGGGGGACTAAGCACAGATACGCAGTATTTT. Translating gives CATSGGGLSTDTQYF.

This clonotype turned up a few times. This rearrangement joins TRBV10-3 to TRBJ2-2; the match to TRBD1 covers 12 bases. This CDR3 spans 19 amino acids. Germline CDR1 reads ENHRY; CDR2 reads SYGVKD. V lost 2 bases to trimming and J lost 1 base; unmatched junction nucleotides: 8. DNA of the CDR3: TGTGCCATCAGTGAGCCCCTGGGACAGGGGGCAATGAACACCGGGGAGCTGTTTTTT. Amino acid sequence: CAISEPLGQGAMNTGELFF.

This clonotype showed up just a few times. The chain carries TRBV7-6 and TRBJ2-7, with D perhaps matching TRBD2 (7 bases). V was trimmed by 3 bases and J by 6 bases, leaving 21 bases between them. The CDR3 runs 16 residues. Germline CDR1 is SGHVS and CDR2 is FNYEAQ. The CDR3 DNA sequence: TGTGCCAGCAGCTTGGGGGGGGCTAGTCTTTACTCCGAGCAGTACTTC. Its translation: CASSLGGASLYSEQYF.

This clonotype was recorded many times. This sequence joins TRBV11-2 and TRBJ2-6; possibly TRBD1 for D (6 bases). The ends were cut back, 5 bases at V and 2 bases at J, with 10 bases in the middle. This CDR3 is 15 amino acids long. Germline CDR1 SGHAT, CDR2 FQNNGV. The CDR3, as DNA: TGTGCCAGCAGCCAACCAGGGGCTGGGGCCAACGTCCTGACTTTC. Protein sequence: CASSQPGAGANVLTF.

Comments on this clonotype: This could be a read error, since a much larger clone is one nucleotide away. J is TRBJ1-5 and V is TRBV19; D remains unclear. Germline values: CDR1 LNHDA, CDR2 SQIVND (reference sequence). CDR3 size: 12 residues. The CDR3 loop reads CVSMGINQPQHF. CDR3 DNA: TGTGTCAGTATGGGCATCAATCAGCCCCAGCATTTT.

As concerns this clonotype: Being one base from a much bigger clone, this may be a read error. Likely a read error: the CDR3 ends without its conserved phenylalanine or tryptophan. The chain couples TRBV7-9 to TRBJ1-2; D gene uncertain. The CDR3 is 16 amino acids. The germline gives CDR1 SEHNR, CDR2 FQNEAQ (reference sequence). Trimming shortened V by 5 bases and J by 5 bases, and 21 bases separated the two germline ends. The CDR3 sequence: CASSESTLDLSYGYTL. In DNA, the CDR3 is TGTGCCAGCAGCGAATCCACCCTCGACCTAAGTTATGGCTACACCCTC.

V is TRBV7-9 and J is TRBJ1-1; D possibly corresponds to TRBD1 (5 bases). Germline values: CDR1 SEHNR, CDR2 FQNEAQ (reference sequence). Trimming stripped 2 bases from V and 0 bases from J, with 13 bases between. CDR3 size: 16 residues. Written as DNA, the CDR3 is TGTGCCAGCAGCTTACCGAATACAGGAATGAACACTGAAGCTTTCTTT. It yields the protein CASSLPNTGMNTEAFF.

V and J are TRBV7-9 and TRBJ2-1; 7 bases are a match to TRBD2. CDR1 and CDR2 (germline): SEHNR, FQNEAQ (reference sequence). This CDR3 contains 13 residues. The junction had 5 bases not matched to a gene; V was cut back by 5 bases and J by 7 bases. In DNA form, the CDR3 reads TGTGCCAGCAGCCCCCCGGGGGGAAATGAGCAGTTCTTC. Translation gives CASSPPGGNEQFF.

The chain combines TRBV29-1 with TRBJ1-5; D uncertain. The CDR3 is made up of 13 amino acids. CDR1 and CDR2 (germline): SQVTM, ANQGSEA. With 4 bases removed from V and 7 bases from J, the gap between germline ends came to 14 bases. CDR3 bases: TGCAGCGTTGGAGCTAAGGAGGGACAGCCCCAGCATTTT. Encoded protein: CSVGAKEGQPQHF.

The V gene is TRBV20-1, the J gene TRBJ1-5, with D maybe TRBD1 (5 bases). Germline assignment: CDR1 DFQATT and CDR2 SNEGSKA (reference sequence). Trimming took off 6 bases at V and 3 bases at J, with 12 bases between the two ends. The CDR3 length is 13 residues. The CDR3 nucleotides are TGCAGTGCGCTCCGGGGGTTCAATCAGCCCCAGCATTTT. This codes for CSALRGFNQPQHF.

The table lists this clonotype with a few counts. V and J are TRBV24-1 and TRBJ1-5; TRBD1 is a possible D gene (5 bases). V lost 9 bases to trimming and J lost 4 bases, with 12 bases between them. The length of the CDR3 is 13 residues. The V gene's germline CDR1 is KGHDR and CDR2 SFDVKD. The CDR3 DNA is TGTGCCACCCGCCGGGACGGTAATCAGCCCCAGCATTTT. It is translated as CATRRDGNQPQHF.